The source of this T cell receptor (beta chain) is a study of blood T cell repertoires in COVID-19. Looking at the study overall: Spain, Italy and the United States supplied samples that represented acute and convalescent COVID-19.

In the original processing: Nucleated cell number was recorded as an estimate derived from reference gene primer amplification. Method: immunoSEQ multiplex PCR; TCRdb's copy keeps in-frame clones and lacks some. From that table come the V and J calls and clone size; the DNA was used to work out D and trimming. This sample yields 100,000 to 150,000 clones, of which about 80% are seen a single time; around 4% belongs to the top ten. The sequenced sample was peripheral blood. This receptor was identified in a woman aged 50 to 65 with acute or convalescent COVID-19.

CDR3 residues: CASSQYGFETSGANEQFF. Here the CDR3 DNA reads TGTGCCAGCAGCCAATACGGCTTTGAAACTAGCGGAGCCAATGAGCAGTTCTTC. V and J are TRBV4-2 and TRBJ2-1; the match to TRBD2 covers 8 bases. The CDR3 is made up of 18 amino acids. J was trimmed by 6 bases and V by 2 bases; bases with no gene match: 15. Per germline, CDR1 LGHNA and CDR2 YNFKEQ.